These 26 T cell receptor beta chains were all obtained from the same sample, sequenced in a study of Graves' ophthalmopathy and Graves' hyperthyroidism. Amplifying from RNA transcripts, the study obtained TCR beta CDR3 regions. HTBI-primed RT-PCR formed the first round, and a multiplex PCR formed the second. Each CDR3 protein is one row after TCRdb ran MiXCR on the multiplex PCR reads. The sample shows over 45,000 distinct CDR3 sequences, around 50% of them seen only once. Sequencing was done on a sample of peripheral blood. These receptor sequences come from an adult man with Graves' ophthalmopathy.

The chain carries TRBV7-2 and TRBJ2-1; 9 bases map to TRBD2. Germline V gene data show CDR1 as SGHTA and CDR2 as FQGNSA. This CDR3 has 17 amino acids. Trimming took 1 base from V and 0 from J; bases not matched to a gene: 4. The CDR3: CASSLVGGRASYNEQFF. CDR3 sequence (DNA): TGTGCCAGCAGCTTAGTTGGCGGGAGGGCCTCCTACAATGAGCAGTTCTTC.

At least ten counts were recorded for this clonotype. The chain combines TRBV2 with TRBJ1-4; 7 bases are a match to TRBD1. The CDR3 sequence is 14 residues long. Trimming cost V 3 bases and J 3 bases; bases outside gene matches: 1. Germline lookup yields CDR1 SNHLY and CDR2 FYNNEI. The CDR3 sequence is CASSDGTANEKLFF. In nucleotides, the CDR3 is TGTGCCAGCAGTGATGGGACAGCTAATGAAAAACTGTTTTTT.

This clonotype was seen at least ten times. V is TRBV14 and J is TRBJ2-1; TRBD2 matches at 7 bases. CDR1 and CDR2 from the germline V gene are SGHDN and FVKESK. This CDR3 is built from 14 residues. V was clipped by 4 bases and J by 9 bases; unmatched bases: 9. CDR3 sequence: CASSPVRLAGEQFF. DNA for the CDR3: TGTGCCAGCAGCCCGGTTAGACTAGCCGGTGAGCAGTTCTTC.

This rearrangement joins TRBV19 to TRBJ1-2; D is perhaps TRBD1 (5 bases). The CDR3 length is 15 residues. Per germline, CDR1 LNHDA and CDR2 SQIVND (reference sequence). Trimming left V 5 bases short and J 8 bases short, with 21 bases between. The CDR3 DNA is TGTGCCAGTAGTCATAACTTACGAGGGGCAGGGGGCTACACCTTC. Translating it yields CASSHNLRGAGGYTF.

This clonotype was seen repeatedly, ten times or more. The genes are TRBV6-6 and TRBJ1-1; D may be TRBD1 (6 bases). This CDR3 is 12 amino acids long. Germline V gene data show CDR1 as MNHNY and CDR2 as SVGAGI (reference sequence). Trimming removed 4 bases at V and 8 bases at J, with 11 bases between. CDR3 residues: CASSFYQGEAFF. CDR3 coding DNA: TGTGCCAGCAGTTTTTACCAGGGGGAAGCTTTCTTT.

The chain employs TRBV12-3 or TRBV12-4 and TRBJ2-2, with D unresolved. V was clipped by 4 bases and J by 7 bases, with 4 bases between them. The CDR3 is made up of 11 amino acids. CDR3 amino acids: CASSWDGELFF. Here the CDR3 DNA reads TGTGCCAGCAGTTGGGACGGGGAGCTGTTTTTT.

This clonotype ranks as medium-sized. The J gene is TRBJ2-3, the V gene TRBV29-1; 7 bases are shared with TRBD1. Germline CDR1 is SQVTM and CDR2 is ANQGSEA. The V gene end was trimmed by 4 bases and the J gene end by 3 bases; junction bases not matched to a gene: 7. The CDR3 is 14 amino acids. Written as DNA, the CDR3 is TGCAGCGTTGGTGGGGGCAGGGGGACAGATACGCAGTATTTT. Its protein is CSVGGGRGTDTQYF.

This clonotype occurred many times. V and J are TRBV9 and TRBJ1-1; the D gene is possibly TRBD1 (6 bases). Germline values: CDR1 SGDLS, CDR2 YYNGEE. V was pared by 0 bases and J by 3 bases, with 15 bases between. The CDR3 covers 16 residues. CDR3 protein: CASSVGGGAGHTEAFF. The CDR3, as DNA: TGTGCCAGCAGCGTAGGGGGGGGGGCAGGTCACACTGAAGCTTTCTTT.

The chain couples TRBV19 to TRBJ1-5; D not resolved. The CDR3 spans 12 residues. Between the trimmed V and J ends, which lost 6 bases and 11 bases, there was a span of 14 bases. Germline V gene lookup returns CDR1 LNHDA and CDR2 SQIVND (reference sequence). CDR3: CASSQSRGAQHF. The CDR3 region has the DNA TGTGCCAGTAGCCAGTCGAGAGGAGCCCAGCATTTT.

This chain joins TRBV10-1 and TRBJ2-1; the match to TRBD2 covers 10 bases. The V gene's germline CDR1 is WNHNN and CDR2 SYGVQD (reference sequence). The CDR3 length is 13 residues. The J segment lost 9 bases and the V segment lost 9 bases, leaving 8 bases of the junction unmatched. This chain's CDR3 is CARHILAGREQFF. DNA of the CDR3: TGCGCCAGACACATACTAGCGGGACGTGAGCAGTTCTTC.

This clonotype was counted at least ten times. CDR3 sequence reads: CASGGEGDTEAFF. CDR3 in DNA: TGCGCCAGCGGAGGGGAAGGAGACACTGAAGCTTTCTTT. The rearrangement joins TRBV5-1 to TRBJ1-1; weak D call: TRBD1 (5 bases). The CDR3 runs 13 residues. The V end was cut by 7 bases, the J end by 3 bases, with 13 bases between. Germline CDR1 SGHRS, CDR2 YFSETQ.

The chain is built from TRBV20-1 and TRBJ2-2; TRBD2 matches 9 bases. The CDR3 is 17 amino acids. The germline V gene has CDR1 DFQATT and CDR2 SNEGSKA (reference sequence). Unmatched junction bases numbered 7, after V lost 0 bases and J lost 2 bases. CDR3 protein: CSARDILTSGNTGELFF. CDR3 bases: TGCAGTGCTAGAGATATCCTGACTAGCGGAAACACCGGGGAGCTGTTTTTT.

This rearrangement joins TRBV7-2 to TRBJ2-7; D not certain. Germline-derived CDR1 and CDR2 are SGHTA and FQGNSA. The length of the CDR3 is 14 residues. The V gene lost 7 bases and the J gene lost 2 bases, with 15 bases spanning the gap. The CDR3 spells CASTLTTVTYEQYF. The CDR3 DNA follows: TGTGCCAGCACCCTCACGACCGTTACCTACGAGCAGTACTTC.

The rearrangement uses TRBV19 and TRBJ2-1; 9 bases are a match to TRBD2. Trimming removed 5 bases from V and 5 bases from J; junction bases left unmatched: 16. CDR3 length: 18 residues. Germline CDR1 is LNHDA and CDR2 is SQIVND (reference sequence). CDR3 nucleotides: TGTGCCAGTAGTGCCTGGAGGAAACAGAGCGGGGGGAACAATGAGCAGTTCTTC. Its protein product is CASSAWRKQSGGNNEQFF.

As concerns this clonotype: No conserved phenylalanine or tryptophan is present at the end of the CDR3, so a read error is the likely explanation. The limits of the CDR3 on the DNA are not certain, so only TCRdb's listed CDR3 is given. The chain links TRBV10-3 to TRBJ1-6; the DNA was not compared with TRBD1, the D call given in the table. Ends included, the CDR3 has 11 residues. From germline, CDR1 is ENHRY and CDR2 SYGVKD. CDR3 loop: CAISKTGSHSS.

At least ten counts were recorded for this clonotype. J is TRBJ2-1 and V is TRBV7-3, with TRBD1 identical over 8 bases. CDR1 is SGHTA and CDR2 is FQGTGA in the germline V gene. Losses at the gene ends were 5 bases for V and 6 bases for J; bases not matched to a gene: 12. This CDR3 is built from 16 residues. CDR3 in DNA: TGTGCCAGCAGCCCCCCCAGGCAGGGGGCTATCAATGAGCAGTTCTTC. Protein: CASSPPRQGAINEQFF.

This clonotype has a single count. The V call is TRBV7-3, the J call TRBJ1-1, with unresolved D. Germline V lookup: CDR1 SGHTA, CDR2 FQGTGA. V was trimmed by 5 bases and J by 0 bases, leaving 16 bases between them. This CDR3 is 16 amino acids long. The CDR3 here is CASSPPGLEVNTEAFF. In DNA form, the CDR3 reads TGTGCCAGCAGCCCCCCCGGCTTGGAGGTGAACACTGAAGCTTTCTTT. Using reference TRBV7-3 and TRBJ1-1 for the parts outside the CDR3, the full variable domain is GAGVSQTPSNKVTEKGKYVELRCDPISGHTALYWYRQSLGQGPEFLIYFQGTGAADDSGLPNDRFFAVRPEGSVSTLKIQRTERGDSAVYLCASSPPGLEVNTEAFFGQGTRLTVV.

Here the CDR3 DNA reads TGCGCCAGCAGTTTAAACGGACAGGGGTCCAATCAGCCCCAGCATTTT. Translating it yields CASSLNGQGSNQPQHF. The chain employs TRBV5-1 and TRBJ1-5; 9 bases agree with TRBD1. From germline, CDR1 is SGHRS and CDR2 YFSETQ. V was pared by 5 bases and J by 3 bases, with 9 bases of the junction left unmatched. CDR3 length: 16 residues. Using reference TRBV5-1 and TRBJ1-5 for the parts outside the CDR3, the full variable domain is KAGVTQTPRYLIKTRGQQVTLSCSPISGHRSVSWYQQTPGQGLQFLFEYFSETQRNKGNFPGRFSGRQFSNSRSEMNVSTLELGDSALYLCASSLNGQGSNQPQHFGDGTRLSIL.

J is TRBJ2-1 and V is TRBV5-1; 7 nucleotides match TRBD1. This CDR3 is built from 13 residues. Germline lookup yields CDR1 SGHRS and CDR2 YFSETQ. V lost 2 bases to trimming and J lost 15 bases; unmatched junction nucleotides: 11. The CDR3 sequence: CASSFFTGANLFF. The CDR3, as DNA: TGCGCCAGCAGCTTCTTCACAGGGGCCAATCTGTTCTTC.

The J gene is TRBJ1-5, the V gene TRBV24-1; D perhaps matches TRBD1 (5 bases). V was shortened by 6 bases and J by 8 bases, with 19 bases between the two germline ends. This CDR3 spans 15 amino acids. Germline loops: CDR1 KGHDR, CDR2 SFDVKD. DNA of the CDR3: TGTGCCACCAGTAAAAGCGGGACCGCTGTGGAGCCCCAGCATTTT. Translating gives CATSKSGTAVEPQHF.

This clonotype has ten or more counts. This chain connects TRBV6-1 to TRBJ1-2; tentatively, D is TRBD1 (5 bases). Germline CDR1 reads MNHNS; CDR2 reads SASEGT. Trimming took 2 bases from V and 3 from J, leaving 13 bases between them. The CDR3 covers 15 residues. The CDR3 is CASSESPGGDYGYTF. The CDR3 bases are TGTGCCAGCAGTGAATCCCCGGGGGGGGACTATGGCTACACCTTC.

This clonotype was counted ten times or more. CDR3 sequence reads: CASSQVRASGSYEQYF. CDR3 in DNA: TGTGCCAGCAGCCAAGTTAGGGCTAGCGGGTCCTACGAGCAGTACTTC. The V and J genes are TRBV3-1 and TRBJ2-7; 8 bases are a match to TRBD2. Germline V gene lookup returns CDR1 LGHDT and CDR2 YNNKEL (reference sequence). Trimming took 1 base from V and 1 from J; bases not matched to a gene: 6. This CDR3 comprises 16 residues.

This chain joins TRBV28 and TRBJ1-5, with TRBD1 matching 8 bases. This CDR3 comprises 19 residues. CDR1 MDHEN and CDR2 SYDVKM come from the germline V gene. J was trimmed by 1 base and V by 7 bases; bases with no gene match: 18. The CDR3 loop is CASTLESDRAPLSNQPQHF. The CDR3 DNA sequence: TGTGCCAGCACCCTGGAGTCGGACAGGGCTCCACTGAGCAATCAGCCCCAGCATTTT.

This clonotype was detected a few times. The rearrangement uses TRBV7-2 and TRBJ2-5, with a possible D match to TRBD1 (7 bases). Germline V gives CDR1 SGHTA, CDR2 FQGNSA. V lost 11 bases to trimming and J lost 5 bases, with 18 bases between them. CDR3 size: 13 residues. As DNA, the CDR3 is TGTGCCGCTTCGACAGGGAGGTTGGAGACCCAGTACTTC. It encodes CAASTGRLETQYF.

The chain links TRBV10-3 to TRBJ2-3, with TRBD1 identical over 10 bases. V dropped 4 bases and J dropped 5; count of bases not matched to a gene: 12. Germline V gives CDR1 ENHRY, CDR2 SYGVKD. The CDR3 consists of 17 residues. In nucleotides, the CDR3 is TGTGCCATCAGTGGCACGACAGGGGGCGTGAAGGTAGATACGCAGTATTTT. This encodes CAISGTTGGVKVDTQYF.

The chain has TRBV19 and TRBJ1-3; a weak D match, TRBD1 (5 bases). Trimming removed 7 bases from V and 8 bases from J, with 21 bases in between. The CDR3 is 15 amino acids. CDR1 and CDR2 from the germline V gene are LNHDA and SQIVND (reference sequence). DNA of the CDR3: TGTGCCAGTAATCCCGGGACGGACTATGGCTACACCATATATTTT. Protein sequence: CASNPGTDYGYTIYF.